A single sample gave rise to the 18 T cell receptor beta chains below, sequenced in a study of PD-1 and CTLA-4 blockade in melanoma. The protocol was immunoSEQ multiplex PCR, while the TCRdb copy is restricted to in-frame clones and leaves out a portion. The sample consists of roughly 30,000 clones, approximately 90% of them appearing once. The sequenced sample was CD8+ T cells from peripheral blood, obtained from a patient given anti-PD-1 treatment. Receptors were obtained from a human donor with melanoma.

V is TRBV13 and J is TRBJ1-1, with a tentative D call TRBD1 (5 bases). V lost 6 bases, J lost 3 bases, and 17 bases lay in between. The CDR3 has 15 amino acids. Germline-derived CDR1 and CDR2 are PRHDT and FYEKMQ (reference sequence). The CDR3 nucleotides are TGTGCCAGCAGTGGGGCCACGACGGGTGACACTGAAGCTTTCTTT. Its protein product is CASSGATTGDTEAFF.

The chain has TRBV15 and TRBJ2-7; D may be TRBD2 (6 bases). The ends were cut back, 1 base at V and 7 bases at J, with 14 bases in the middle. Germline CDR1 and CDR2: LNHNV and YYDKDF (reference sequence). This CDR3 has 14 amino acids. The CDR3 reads CATSRVSGGREQYF. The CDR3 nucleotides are TGTGCCACCAGCAGAGTTAGCGGTGGAAGGGAGCAGTACTTC.

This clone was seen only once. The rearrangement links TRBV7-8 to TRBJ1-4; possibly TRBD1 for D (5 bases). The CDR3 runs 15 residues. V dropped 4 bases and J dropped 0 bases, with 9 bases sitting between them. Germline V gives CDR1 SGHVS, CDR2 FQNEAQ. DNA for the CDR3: TGTGCCAGCAGCTCCCGGGGGGCAACTAATGAAAAACTGTTTTTT. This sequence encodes CASSSRGATNEKLFF.

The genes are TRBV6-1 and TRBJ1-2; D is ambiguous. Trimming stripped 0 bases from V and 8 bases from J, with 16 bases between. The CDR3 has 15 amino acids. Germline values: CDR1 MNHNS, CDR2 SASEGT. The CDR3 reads CASSEAGQPSGGYTF. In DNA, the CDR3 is TGTGCCAGCAGTGAAGCGGGCCAGCCGTCTGGGGGCTACACCTTC.

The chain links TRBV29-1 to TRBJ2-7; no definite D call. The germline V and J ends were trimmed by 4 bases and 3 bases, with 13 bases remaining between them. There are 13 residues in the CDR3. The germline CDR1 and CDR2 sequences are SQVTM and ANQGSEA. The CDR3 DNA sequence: TGCAGCGTTGTATCAGGTTCTCGCTACGAGCAGTACTTC. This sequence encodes CSVVSGSRYEQYF.

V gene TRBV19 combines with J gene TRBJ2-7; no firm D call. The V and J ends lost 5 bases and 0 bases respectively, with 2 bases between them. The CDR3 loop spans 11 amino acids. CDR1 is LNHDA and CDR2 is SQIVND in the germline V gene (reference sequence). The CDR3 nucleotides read TGTGCCAGTAGTGCCTCCTACGAGCAGTACTTC. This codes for CASSASYEQYF.

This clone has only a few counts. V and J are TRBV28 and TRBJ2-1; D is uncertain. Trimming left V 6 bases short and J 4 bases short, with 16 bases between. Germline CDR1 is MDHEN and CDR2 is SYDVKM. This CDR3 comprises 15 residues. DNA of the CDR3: TGTGCCAGCAGCCCCAGTAACCAAATTTACAATGAGCAGTTCTTC. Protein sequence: CASSPSNQIYNEQFF.

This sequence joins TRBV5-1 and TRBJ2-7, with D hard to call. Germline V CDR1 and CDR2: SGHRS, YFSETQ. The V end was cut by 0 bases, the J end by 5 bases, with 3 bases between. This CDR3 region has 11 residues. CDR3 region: CASSLGHEQYF. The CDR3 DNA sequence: TGCGCCAGCAGCTTGGGGCACGAGCAGTACTTC.

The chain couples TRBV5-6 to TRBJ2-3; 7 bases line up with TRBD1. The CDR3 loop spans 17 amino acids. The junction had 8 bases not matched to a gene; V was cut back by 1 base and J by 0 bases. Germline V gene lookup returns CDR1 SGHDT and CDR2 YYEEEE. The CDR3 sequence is CASSLPTGTESTDTQYF. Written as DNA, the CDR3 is TGTGCCAGCAGCTTGCCTACCGGGACAGAGAGCACAGATACGCAGTATTTT.

The CDR3, as DNA: TGTGCCAGCAGCCATAGCCTGGGTCCGAACACTGAAGCTTTCTTT. Translating gives CASSHSLGPNTEAFF. The chain couples TRBV9 to TRBJ1-1, with D uncertain. V lost 4 bases to trimming and J lost 1 base, with 14 bases between them. The CDR3 spans 15 residues. Per the germline V gene, CDR1 is SGDLS and CDR2 is YYNGEE.

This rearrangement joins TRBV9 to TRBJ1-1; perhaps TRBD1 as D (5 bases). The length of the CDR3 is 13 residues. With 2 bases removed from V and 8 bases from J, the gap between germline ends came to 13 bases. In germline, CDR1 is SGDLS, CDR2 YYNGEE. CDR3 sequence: CASSVGDFGEAFF. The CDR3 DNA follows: TGTGCCAGCAGCGTGGGGGACTTCGGGGAAGCTTTCTTT.

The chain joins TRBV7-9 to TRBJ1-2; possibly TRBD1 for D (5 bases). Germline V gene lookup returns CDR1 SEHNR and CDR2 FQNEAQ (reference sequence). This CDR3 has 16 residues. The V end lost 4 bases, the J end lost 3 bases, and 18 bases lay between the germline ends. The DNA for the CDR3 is TGTGCCAGCAGCTCTGAGGCAGGGTTAGGTGACTATGGCTACACCTTC. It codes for CASSSEAGLGDYGYTF.

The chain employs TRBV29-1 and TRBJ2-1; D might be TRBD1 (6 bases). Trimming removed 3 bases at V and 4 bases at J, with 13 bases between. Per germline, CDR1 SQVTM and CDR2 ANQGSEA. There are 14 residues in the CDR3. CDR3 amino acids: CSVDFRGGYNEQFF. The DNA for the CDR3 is TGCAGCGTTGATTTCAGGGGTGGATACAATGAGCAGTTCTTC.

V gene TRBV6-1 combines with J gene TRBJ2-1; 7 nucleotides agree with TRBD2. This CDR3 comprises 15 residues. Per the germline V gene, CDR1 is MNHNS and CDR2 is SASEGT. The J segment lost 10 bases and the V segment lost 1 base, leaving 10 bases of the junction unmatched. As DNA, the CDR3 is TGTGCCAGCAGTGAAGACGGTAGCGGGCAGTGGGAGCAGTTCTTC. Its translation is CASSEDGSGQWEQFF.

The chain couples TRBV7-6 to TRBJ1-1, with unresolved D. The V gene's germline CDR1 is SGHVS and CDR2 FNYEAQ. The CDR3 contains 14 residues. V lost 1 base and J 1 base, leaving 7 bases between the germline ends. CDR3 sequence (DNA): TGTGCCAGCAGCTTAGGGACGCAGAACACTGAAGCTTTCTTT. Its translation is CASSLGTQNTEAFF. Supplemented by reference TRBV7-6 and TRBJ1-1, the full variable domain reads GAGVSQSPRYKVTKRGQDVALRCDPISGHVSLYWYRQALGQGPEFLTYFNYEAQQDKSGLPNDRFSAERPEGSISTLTIQRTEQRDSAMYRCASSLGTQNTEAFFGQGTRLTVV.

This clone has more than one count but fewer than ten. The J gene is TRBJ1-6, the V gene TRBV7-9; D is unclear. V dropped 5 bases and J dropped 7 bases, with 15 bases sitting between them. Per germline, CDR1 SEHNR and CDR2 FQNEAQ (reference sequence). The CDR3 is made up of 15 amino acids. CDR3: CASSLTSGMNSPLHF. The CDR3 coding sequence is TGTGCCAGCAGCCTTACATCGGGCATGAATTCACCCCTCCACTTT.

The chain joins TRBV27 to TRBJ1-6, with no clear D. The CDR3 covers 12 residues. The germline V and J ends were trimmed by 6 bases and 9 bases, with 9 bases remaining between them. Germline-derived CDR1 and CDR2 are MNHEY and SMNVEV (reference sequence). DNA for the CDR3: TGTGCCAGCAGCTTCGGAGGTTCACCCCTCCACTTT. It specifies CASSFGGSPLHF.

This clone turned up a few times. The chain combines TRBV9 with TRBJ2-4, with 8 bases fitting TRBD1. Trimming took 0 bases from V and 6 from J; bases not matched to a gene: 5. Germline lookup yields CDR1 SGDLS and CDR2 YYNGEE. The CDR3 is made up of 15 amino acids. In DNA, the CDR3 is TGTGCCAGCAGCGTAGAACCAGGGGGCGGAAACATTCAGTACTTC. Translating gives CASSVEPGGGNIQYF.